This T cell receptor beta chain was recorded in a study of blood T cell repertoires in COVID-19. This CDR3 spans 15 amino acids. V gave up 6 bases and J gave up 7 bases, with 18 bases separating them. Germline values: CDR1 MNHEY, CDR2 SVGAGI. The method was immunoSEQ multiplex PCR; TCRdb's version includes in-frame clones alone and lacks a portion of them. The repertoire consists of some 260,000 clones, with over 75% occurring once and the leading ten covering about 0.7%. This clone was counted many times. The gene calls are TRBV6-5 and TRBJ1-4; a possible D gene is TRBD1 (5 bases). This TCR was sampled from a human donor in a cohort sampled during active COVID-19. What was sequenced was peripheral blood. Here the CDR3 reads CASSRFPGSSEKLFF. DNA of the CDR3: TGTGCCAGCAGCCGCTTCCCAGGGTCAAGTGAAAAACTGTTTTTT.